This T cell receptor (beta chain) is from a study of neurological immune-mediated disorders. The study's findings and limits: None of the CDR3 amino acid sequences of expanded clones were shared across subjects, and this suggested private repertoires in all groups.

The cDNA was generated through 5'RACE incorporating 10-nucleotide random UMIs. The output of every sequencing run, over 190 million TCR-beta sequences, came from 15-18 subjects. TCRdb independently ran MiXCR on the 5' RACE reads; one entry per CDR3 protein. The sample lists about 90,000 distinct CDR3 sequences, 13% occurring once. Time point indicated: longitudinal time-point 2. About this clonotype: Its antigen is unknown.

V shed 0 bases and J shed 5 bases, with 3 bases lying between them. Germline CDR1 SGHRS, CDR2 YFSETQ. The CDR3 consists of 11 residues. Material for sequencing was PBMCs. This receptor was obtained from a female donor with HTLV-1-associated myelopathy (HAM/TSP). This chain uses TRBV5-1 with TRBJ2-7; D gene uncertain. The CDR3 is CASSLADEQYF. For the CDR3, the DNA is TGCGCCAGCAGCTTGGCGGACGAGCAGTACTTC. Based on the CDR3 plus reference TRBV5-1 and TRBJ2-7, the full variable domain is KAGVTQTPRYLIKTRGQQVTLSCSPISGHRSVSWYQQTPGQGLQFLFEYFSETQRNKGNFPGRFSGRQFSNSRSEMNVSTLELGDSALYLCASSLADEQYFGPGTRLTVT.